Detailed here is one T cell receptor (beta chain). Its antigen remains unidentified. J was trimmed by 2 bases and V by 1 base; bases with no gene match: 3. Germline CDR1 reads SEHNR; CDR2 reads FQNEAQ (reference sequence). The CDR3 runs to 15 residues. Measured with immunoSEQ multiplex PCR; TCRdb has only the in-frame clones, and not every one. Of under 55,000 clones in the sample, just over 85% are singletons; the top ten hold 2.6%. The sample comes from a study of STAT5B mutations in CD4+ large granular lymphocyte leukemia. Looking at the study overall: Among healthy donors, a particular HLA allele went with more CDR3 'QG' motifs. Study outcomes and limitations: TRBV06-family usage was enriched in top patient clones (8/27) versus controls (2/35). Data were not HLA-matched across samples. CD4-sorted patient repertoires seemed more clonal than healthy CD4+ repertoires.

Sample: CD4+ T cells from blood buffy coats. The clonotype was recovered from a human donor in good health. The chain employs TRBV7-9 and TRBJ2-7; 9 bases align to TRBD2. The CDR3 DNA sequence: TGTGCCAGCAGCTTAGTTATAGCGGGGGCCTACGAGCAGTACTTC. Amino acid sequence: CASSLVIAGAYEQYF.